A single sample is the source of the 31 T cell receptor beta chains below, sequenced in a study of T-cell memory formation after mild COVID-19 (TCRdb year 2021). The protocol used for the library was 5' RACE. TCRdb lists the instrument as Illumina NovaSeq 6000. Using fastp at Q25 and MiXCR, TCRdb reprocessed the public reads and kept productive beta chains. Rows with one shared CDR3 protein collapse into an entry with the most common genes and DNA. Counted in this sample were a few hundred thousand distinct CDR3 sequences; just under 20% of them appeared once. Jointly, the top ten make up 20% to 25% of the sample. The specimen was PBMCs or a T cell subset sorted from them (not recorded which). These receptors all stem from a man between 18 and 29 years old who had mild COVID-19 (a few samples of this study predate the infection). The sample titles of this study are shuffled in the database, so cell type and time point are left out; the donor was told from shared clones.

CDR3 protein: CASSQGPGNKETQYF. The CDR3 nucleotides are TGCGCCAGCAGCCAAGGGCCAGGGAATAAGGAGACCCAGTACTTC. The genes are TRBV4-3 and TRBJ2-5, with a tentative D call TRBD1 (5 bases). Trimming removed 1 base at V and 5 bases at J, with 14 bases between. Germline CDR1 and CDR2: LGHNA and YSLEER. The CDR3 contains 15 residues.

The chain recombines TRBV20-1 with TRBJ1-5; 10 bases are shared with TRBD1. Germline CDR1 DFQATT, CDR2 SNEGSKA (reference sequence). This CDR3 is 15 amino acids long. V lost 5 bases to trimming and J lost 2 bases; unmatched junction nucleotides: 6. The CDR3 bases are TGCAGTGCTGATGGGGACAGGGGAGGCAATCAGCCCCAGCATTTT. This translates into CSADGDRGGNQPQHF.

This sequence joins TRBV7-2 and TRBJ1-4; the D is unclear. The length of the CDR3 is 13 residues. V was shortened by 2 bases and J by 0 bases, with 1 base between the two germline ends. Germline assignment: CDR1 SGHTA and CDR2 FQGNSA. For the CDR3, the DNA is TGTGCCAGCAGCTTATCAACTAATGAAAAACTGTTTTTT. Its protein is CASSLSTNEKLFF.

This clonotype was seen only a few times. The CDR3 DNA sequence: TGTGCCAGCAGTGCGTATACAGGGGTCTTTGCAGATACGCAGTATTTT. Protein sequence: CASSAYTGVFADTQYF. This chain links TRBV28 with TRBJ2-3; 7 bases match TRBD1. After removal of 5 bases from V and 4 bases from J, the junction contained 12 bases not matched to a gene. From germline, CDR1 is MDHEN and CDR2 SYDVKM. The CDR3 is 16 residues long.

This chain connects TRBV6-5 to TRBJ2-7, with 12 bases identical to TRBD1. The CDR3 is 11 amino acids. Germline V lookup: CDR1 MNHEY, CDR2 SVGAGI. Trimming took 10 bases from V and 6 from J; bases not matched to a gene: 1. The CDR3 loop is CATGQGAEQYF. CDR3 DNA sequence: TGTGCCACGGGACAGGGGGCCGAGCAGTACTTC.

V usage is TRBV6-5 and J usage is TRBJ1-4; D perhaps matches TRBD1 (6 bases). Germline CDR1 and CDR2: MNHEY and SVGAGI. V was pared by 3 bases and J by 8 bases, with 16 bases between. The CDR3 runs to 15 residues. DNA of the CDR3: TGTGCCAGCAGTTATTCGGGGGGGCGAAGAGAAAAACTGTTTTTT. Protein sequence: CASSYSGGRREKLFF.

This clonotype occurred a few times. The chain links TRBV5-1 to TRBJ2-5, with TRBD2 matching over 8 bases. Trimming cost V 4 bases and J 10 bases; bases outside gene matches: 9. From germline, CDR1 is SGHRS and CDR2 YFSETQ. The CDR3 spans 13 residues. Written as DNA, the CDR3 is TGCGCCAGCAGCCCCGGGGGGGGGATGGGCCAGTACTTC. Translating it yields CASSPGGGMGQYF.

The chain joins TRBV7-6 to TRBJ2-6; D is possibly TRBD1 or TRBD2 (6 bases each). The ends were cut back, 2 bases at V and 4 bases at J, with 15 bases in the middle. The germline gives CDR1 SGHVS, CDR2 FNYEAQ. The CDR3 is 17 residues long. The CDR3 nucleotides are TGTGCCAGCAGCTTAAGGACGAGGGGGAGGGGGGCCAACGTCCTGACTTTC. It specifies CASSLRTRGRGANVLTF. The whole variable domain, remainder taken from reference TRBV7-6 and TRBJ2-6, is GAGVSQSPRYKVTKRGQDVALRCDPISGHVSLYWYRQALGQGPEFLTYFNYEAQQDKSGLPNDRFSAERPEGSISTLTIQRTEQRDSAMYRCASSLRTRGRGANVLTFGAGSRLTVL.

This clonotype occurred a few times. One junction end does not reproduce the germline sequence, and a read error may be involved. This chain links TRBV4-1 with TRBJ2-1; D is unresolved. Germline V gene lookup returns CDR1 MGHRA and CDR2 YSYEKL. This CDR3 contains 13 residues. The CDR3 spells CASSQDSFNEQFF. CDR3 sequence (DNA): TGCGCCAGCAGCCAAGATTCCTTCAATGAGCAGTTCTTC.

This clonotype was seen many times. The chain recombines TRBV28 with TRBJ1-1; D gene uncertain. Germline-derived CDR1 and CDR2 are MDHEN and SYDVKM. The germline V and J ends were trimmed by 8 bases and 0 bases, with 19 bases remaining between them. This CDR3 has 16 residues. The CDR3 DNA sequence: TGTGCCAGCGTCCCGTGGGCTACGACCATGAACACTGAAGCTTTCTTT. Amino acid sequence: CASVPWATTMNTEAFF.

This clonotype was observed a handful of times. This chain connects TRBV5-1 to TRBJ1-2; 7 bases fit TRBD1. Germline CDR1 is SGHRS and CDR2 is YFSETQ. The CDR3 runs 14 residues. V trimming: 4 bases; J trimming: 3 bases; junction bases outside the gene matches: 6. The CDR3 DNA reads as TGCGCCAGCAGCCCATCAGGGGGGGACTATGGCTACACCTTC. Its protein product is CASSPSGGDYGYTF.

J is TRBJ2-6 and V is TRBV4-1; D ambiguous. CDR3 size: 12 residues. Germline values: CDR1 MGHRA, CDR2 YSYEKL. V lost 11 bases to trimming and J lost 4 bases, with 9 bases between them. CDR3 sequence (DNA): TGCGCCGGCGGTACGGGGGCCAACGTCCTGACTTTC. This sequence encodes CAGGTGANVLTF.

V gene TRBV20-1 combines with J gene TRBJ1-5; D possibly corresponds to TRBD1 (5 bases). CDR1 and CDR2 (germline): DFQATT, SNEGSKA (reference sequence). V lost 4 bases to trimming and J lost 2 bases, with 12 bases between them. The CDR3 totals 14 residues. The CDR3 loop is CSATGTGGNQPQHF. In DNA form, the CDR3 reads TGCAGTGCTACCGGGACGGGTGGCAATCAGCCCCAGCATTTT.

As for this clonotype: No conserved phenylalanine or tryptophan ends this CDR3, so it is likely a read error. The genes are TRBV7-3 and TRBJ2-5, with D maybe TRBD1 (5 bases). V lost 8 bases and J 4 bases, leaving 20 bases between the germline ends. The germline V gene has CDR1 SGHTA and CDR2 FQGTGA. There are 15 residues in the CDR3. Here the CDR3 DNA reads TGTGCCAGCCCAGTGTGGGGCCCCGCCGTAGAGACCCAGTACTTA. Amino acid sequence: CASPVWGPAVETQYL.

This clonotype was found once. This sequence joins TRBV7-3 and TRBJ2-1; TRBD2 aligns across 9 bases. CDR1 and CDR2 (germline): SGHTA, FQGTGA. The CDR3 loop spans 15 amino acids. The junction had 7 bases not matched to a gene; V was cut back by 5 bases and J by 5 bases. The CDR3 coding sequence is TGTGCCAGCAGCCCTCGCGGGGGGGAGGACAATGAGCAGTTCTTC. Its translation: CASSPRGGEDNEQFF.

This rearrangement joins TRBV6-2 or TRBV6-3 to TRBJ1-2; D might be TRBD1 (5 bases). CDR3 length: 14 residues. The germline CDR1 and CDR2 sequences are MNHEY and SVGEGT. Trimming took 5 bases from V and 2 from J, leaving 12 bases between them. The chain's CDR3 is CASSRTQENYGYTF. The CDR3 DNA reads TGTGCCAGCAGTCGTACACAGGAGAACTATGGCTACACCTTC.

J is TRBJ1-1 and V is TRBV7-9; D gene uncertain. Trimming stripped 0 bases from V and 4 bases from J, with 15 bases between. Germline loops: CDR1 SEHNR, CDR2 FQNEAQ (reference sequence). CDR3 length: 16 residues. CDR3 nucleotides: TGTGCCAGCAGCTTAGCCCGGCGAGCAATTTTCACTGAAGCTTTCTTT. This translates into CASSLARRAIFTEAFF.

The V and J genes are TRBV12-3 or TRBV12-4 and TRBJ2-3, with 10 bases identical to TRBD2. This CDR3 has 11 amino acids. J gave up 14 bases and V 6 bases, and 5 bases lay outside the gene matches. CDR3 nucleotide sequence: TGTGCCAGCAGAGCGGGACTAGCGTCGTATTTT. Translating gives CASRAGLASYF.

As regards this clonotype: The junction does not match germline at one end; this may be a read error. The chain links TRBV7-9 to TRBJ1-3; D is ambiguous. The length of the CDR3 is 13 residues. Germline assignment: CDR1 SEHNR and CDR2 FQNEAQ (reference sequence). The CDR3: CASCLSGVDTIYF. CDR3 sequence (DNA): TGTGCCAGCTGCTTGTCAGGTGTCGACACCATATATTTT. The full variable domain, its missing parts supplied by reference TRBV7-9 and TRBJ1-3, is DTGVSQNPRHKITKRGQNVTFRCDPISEHNRLYWYRQTLGQGPEFLTYFQNEAQLEKSRLLSDRFSAERPKGSFSTLEIQRTEQGDSAMYLCASCLSGVDTIYFGEGSWLTVV.

This clonotype was seen a few times. In DNA form, the CDR3 reads TGTGCCATCAGTGCACAGGGGGATGATGAGCAGTTCTTC. It yields the protein CAISAQGDDEQFF. The chain has TRBV10-3 and TRBJ2-1, with 8 bases identical to TRBD1. Germline values: CDR1 ENHRY, CDR2 SYGVKD. V was clipped by 4 bases and J by 8 bases; unmatched bases: 4. The length of the CDR3 is 13 residues.

This clonotype was observed a few times. This rearrangement joins TRBV6-5 to TRBJ2-7; 8 bases fit TRBD1. Unmatched junction bases numbered 11, after V lost 2 bases and J lost 5 bases. The CDR3 length is 16 residues. The germline V gene encodes CDR1 MNHEY and CDR2 SVGAGI. The CDR3 nucleotides are TGTGCCAGCAGTTACCTCCCCGGGGCAGGGGGCCACGAGCAGTACTTC. It specifies CASSYLPGAGGHEQYF.

The chain recombines TRBV4-3 with TRBJ2-5; no definite D call. The ends were cut back, 1 base at V and 5 bases at J, with 14 bases in the middle. This CDR3 region has 15 residues. Germline loops: CDR1 LGHNA, CDR2 YSLEER. CDR3 loop: CASSQGVSPQETQYF. In DNA, the CDR3 is TGCGCCAGCAGCCAAGGGGTGTCCCCACAGGAGACCCAGTACTTC.

The J gene is TRBJ2-3, the V gene TRBV7-9; the match to TRBD1 covers 7 bases. Germline assignment: CDR1 SEHNR and CDR2 FQNEAQ (reference sequence). This CDR3 region has 14 residues. J was trimmed by 2 bases and V by 7 bases; bases with no gene match: 6. CDR3 coding DNA: TGTGCCAGCACCCCGGGACAGTCCACAGATACGCAGTATTTT. This sequence encodes CASTPGQSTDTQYF.

This clonotype has a handful of counts. The chain is built from TRBV28 and TRBJ1-2, with no clear D. Germline CDR1 and CDR2: MDHEN and SYDVKM. The ends were cut back, 7 bases at V and 7 bases at J, with 16 bases in the middle. This CDR3 contains 13 residues. The DNA of the CDR3 is TGTGCCAGCACCCGCGACGGGTCGTCTGGCTACACCTTC. Translated, it gives CASTRDGSSGYTF.

The chain is built from TRBV7-9 and TRBJ2-3; no firm D call. The germline V gene has CDR1 SEHNR and CDR2 FQNEAQ (reference sequence). V dropped 4 bases and J dropped 0 bases, with 14 bases sitting between them. The CDR3 sequence is 16 residues long. The chain's CDR3 is CASSWISDSSTDTQYF. Here the CDR3 DNA reads TGTGCCAGCAGCTGGATCTCGGATTCGAGCACAGATACGCAGTATTTT.

The sample holds many counts of this clonotype. The genes are TRBV5-1 and TRBJ1-5; unclear D gene. The V gene's germline CDR1 is SGHRS and CDR2 YFSETQ. V lost 4 bases to trimming and J lost 0 bases, with 5 bases between them. The CDR3 loop spans 13 amino acids. Here the CDR3 DNA reads TGCGCCAGCAGCCCGGATAGCAATCAGCCCCAGCATTTT. Amino acid sequence: CASSPDSNQPQHF.

The chain combines TRBV4-1 with TRBJ1-1, with D unclear. V shed 1 base and J shed 2 bases, with 11 bases lying between them. Germline CDR1 and CDR2: MGHRA and YSYEKL. The CDR3 is made up of 15 amino acids. CDR3 in amino acids: CASSQVGSGNTEAFF. CDR3 sequence (DNA): TGCGCCAGCAGCCAAGTAGGGTCAGGTAACACTGAAGCTTTCTTT.

This clonotype has a count of ten or more. This chain joins TRBV4-3 and TRBJ2-5, with TRBD1 matching over 11 bases. Per germline, CDR1 LGHNA and CDR2 YSLEER. V shed 0 bases and J 4 bases; nucleotides not matched to a gene: 1. This CDR3 is built from 15 residues. CDR3 bases: TGCGCCAGCAGCCAAGATGGGACAGGGGGAGAGACCCAGTACTTC. This encodes CASSQDGTGGETQYF.

This clonotype was detected only once. The chain uses TRBV3-1 and TRBJ1-2, with D perhaps matching TRBD1 (6 bases). This CDR3 is 14 amino acids long. Trimming left V 3 bases short and J 1 base short, with 9 bases between. Germline V gives CDR1 LGHDT, CDR2 YNNKEL (reference sequence). DNA of the CDR3: TGTGCCAGCAGCCATACAGGGAATAACTATGGCTACACCTTC. Translated: CASSHTGNNYGYTF.

This clonotype came up a few times. The rearrangement uses TRBV4-1 and TRBJ2-5; the match to TRBD2 covers 9 bases. The ends lost 2 bases at V and 4 bases at J; junction bases unmatched: 8. This CDR3 comprises 16 residues. Germline V gene lookup returns CDR1 MGHRA and CDR2 YSYEKL. The CDR3: CASSQQVAGVRETQYF. The CDR3 bases are TGCGCCAGCAGCCAACAGGTAGCGGGGGTCAGAGAGACCCAGTACTTC.

This clonotype was seen a few times. The V gene is TRBV4-3, the J gene TRBJ2-3, with D perhaps being TRBD1 or TRBD2 (7 bases each). Per the germline V gene, CDR1 is LGHNA and CDR2 is YSLEER. Between the trimmed V and J ends, which lost 4 bases and 1 base, there was a span of 15 bases. CDR3 length: 16 residues. The CDR3 nucleotides read TGCGCCAGCAGCCCCTTCAGGGGGGGGGGCACAGATACGCAGTATTTT. It translates to CASSPFRGGGTDTQYF.